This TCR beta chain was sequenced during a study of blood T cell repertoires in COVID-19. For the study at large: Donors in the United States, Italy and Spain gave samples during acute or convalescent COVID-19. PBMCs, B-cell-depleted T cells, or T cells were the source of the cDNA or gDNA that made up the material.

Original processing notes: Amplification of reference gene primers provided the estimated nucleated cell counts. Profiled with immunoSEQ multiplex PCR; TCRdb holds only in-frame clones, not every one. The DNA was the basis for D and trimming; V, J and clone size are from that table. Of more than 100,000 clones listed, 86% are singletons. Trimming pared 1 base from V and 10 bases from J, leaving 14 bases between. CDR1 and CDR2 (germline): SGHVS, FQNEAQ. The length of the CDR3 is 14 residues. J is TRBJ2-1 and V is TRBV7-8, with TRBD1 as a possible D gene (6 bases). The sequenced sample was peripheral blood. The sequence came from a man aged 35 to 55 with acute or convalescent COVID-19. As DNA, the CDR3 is TGTGCCAGCAGCTTAGTAGTAGGGGGAGAAGAGCAGTTCTTC. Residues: CASSLVVGGEEQFF.